The 31 T cell receptor beta chains reported below all come from one sample, sequenced in a study of blood T cell repertoires in COVID-19. Assay used: immunoSEQ multiplex PCR; TCRdb lists only in-frame clones, some missing. The sample shows 45,000 to 55,000 clones, 65% to 80% of them seen only once. Material: peripheral blood. These receptors were collected from a human donor with active or convalescent COVID-19. The donor label of this sample is uncertain.

In its sample, this clone was seen a few times. The chain recombines TRBV30 with TRBJ1-1; D is possibly TRBD1 (6 bases). The length of the CDR3 is 13 residues. Germline V gene sequence: CDR1 GTSNPN, CDR2 SVGIG (reference sequence). V gave up 3 bases and J gave up 0 bases, with 8 bases separating them. CDR3 amino acids: CAWRGQLNTEAFF. CDR3 DNA: TGTGCCTGGAGAGGACAGCTGAACACTGAAGCTTTCTTT.

This chain links TRBV7-9 with TRBJ1-6, with 10 positions matching TRBD1. Trimming cost V 1 base and J 8 bases; bases outside gene matches: 2. Germline-derived CDR1 and CDR2 are SEHNR and FQNEAQ (reference sequence). The CDR3 consists of 15 residues. The CDR3 sequence is CASSLETGGDSPLHF. For the CDR3, the DNA is TGTGCCAGCAGCTTAGAGACAGGGGGCGATTCACCCCTCCACTTT.

The rearrangement joins TRBV18 to TRBJ2-1; maybe TRBD2 (5 bases). Trimming left V 0 bases short and J 5 bases short, with 8 bases between. This CDR3 is built from 14 residues. Germline values: CDR1 KGHSH, CDR2 LQKENI. As DNA, the CDR3 is TGTGCCAGCTCACCACCGAGGGATAACAATGAGCAGTTCTTC. Its protein is CASSPPRDNNEQFF.

This chain uses TRBV24-1 with TRBJ2-3; D is possibly TRBD2 (5 bases). Germline CDR1 is KGHDR and CDR2 is SFDVKD. The ends were cut back, 3 bases at V and 14 bases at J, with 17 bases in the middle. CDR3 length: 13 amino acids. Here the CDR3 DNA reads TGTGCCACCAGTGATCAGGACTCCCGAAGCCGGTATTTT. Protein product: CATSDQDSRSRYF.

The V and J genes are TRBV28 and TRBJ2-7; TRBD2 agrees at 9 bases. J gave up 1 base and V 1 base, and 5 bases lay outside the gene matches. The CDR3 loop spans 16 amino acids. Germline CDR1 reads MDHEN; CDR2 reads SYDVKM. The CDR3 DNA sequence: TGTGCCAGCAGTTTATTACAGACTAGCGGTTCCTACGAGCAGTACTTC. Its translation: CASSLLQTSGSYEQYF.

This chain links TRBV29-1 with TRBJ2-2; tentatively, D is TRBD1 (6 bases). The CDR3 sequence is 14 residues long. V was pared by 7 bases and J by 1 base, with 13 bases between. The germline CDR1 and CDR2 sequences are SQVTM and ANQGSEA. The DNA for the CDR3 is TGCAGCGCCCAACAGGGTCAGAACACCGGGGAGCTGTTTTTT. Its protein product is CSAQQGQNTGELFF.

The gene calls are TRBV7-9 and TRBJ2-3; 7 bases are shared with TRBD2. J lost 0 bases, V lost 1 base, and 13 bases had no gene match. Germline values: CDR1 SEHNR, CDR2 FQNEAQ (reference sequence). The CDR3 extends over 19 amino acids. The chain's CDR3 is CASSLVGGRETPSTDTQYF. Here the CDR3 DNA reads TGTGCCAGCAGCTTAGTTGGTGGGAGGGAAACACCTAGCACAGATACGCAGTATTTT.

The rearrangement joins TRBV28 to TRBJ1-6; D remains ambiguous. CDR1 is MDHEN and CDR2 is SYDVKM in the germline V gene. The V end was cut by 6 bases, the J end by 7 bases, with 7 bases between. There are 12 residues in the CDR3. The CDR3, as DNA: TGTGCCAGCAGGGAGTTAAATTCACCCCTCCACTTT. This encodes CASRELNSPLHF. The complete variable domain, with remaining parts taken from reference TRBV28 and TRBJ1-6, reads DVKVTQSSRYLVKRTGEKVFLECVQDMDHENMFWYRQDPGLGLRLIYFSYDVKMKEKGDIPEGYSVSREKKERFSLILESASTNQTSMYLCASRELNSPLHFGNGTRLTVT.

The chain recombines TRBV30 with TRBJ2-5; no firm D call. Germline values: CDR1 GTSNPN, CDR2 SVGIG (reference sequence). The CDR3 length is 11 residues. V shed 1 base and J shed 5 bases, with 5 bases lying between them. The DNA of the CDR3 is TGTGCCTGGAGTGCCCTGGAGACCCAGTACTTC. The encoded protein is CAWSALETQYF.

V is TRBV6-2 or TRBV6-3 and J is TRBJ1-1; D unresolved. This CDR3 has 13 residues. Germline V gene data show CDR1 as MNHEY and CDR2 as SVGEGT. Trimming cost V 2 bases and J 3 bases, with 7 bases left between them. CDR3: CASSYPDYTEAFF. CDR3 bases: TGTGCCAGCAGTTACCCGGACTACACTGAAGCTTTCTTT.

The chain is built from TRBV3-1 (or the pseudogene TRBV3-2) and TRBJ2-3, with a possible D match to TRBD2 (6 bases). The CDR3 is 13 amino acids. Trimming left V 4 bases short and J 5 bases short, with 10 bases between. Germline V CDR1 and CDR2: LGHDT, YNNKEL (reference sequence). The CDR3 is CASSPWGVDTQYF. The CDR3 DNA sequence: TGTGCCAGCAGCCCCTGGGGGGTAGATACGCAGTATTTT.

The genes are TRBV19 and TRBJ1-6, with D possibly being TRBD1 (6 bases). Germline V gene lookup returns CDR1 LNHDA and CDR2 SQIVND (reference sequence). The CDR3 length is 19 residues. The V and J ends lost 6 bases and 0 bases respectively, with 21 bases between them. CDR3 nucleotides: TGTGCCAGTAGCAGAACCGGGACACTCGTGAGCTCCTATAATTCACCCCTCCACTTT. This translates into CASSRTGTLVSSYNSPLHF.

The chain is built from TRBV28 and TRBJ1-2; perhaps TRBD1 as D (5 bases). There are 15 residues in the CDR3. Germline-derived CDR1 and CDR2 are MDHEN and SYDVKM. The V and J ends lost 2 bases and 2 bases respectively, with 12 bases between them. The DNA of the CDR3 is TGTGCCAGCAGTTTAGGGGCCCACTTCAACTATGGCTACACCTTC. It yields the protein CASSLGAHFNYGYTF.

The V call is TRBV2, the J call TRBJ1-6, with 7 bases identical to TRBD1. Per germline, CDR1 SNHLY and CDR2 FYNNEI. This CDR3 is built from 14 residues. The trim removed 6 bases at V and 14 bases at J, leaving 13 bases unmatched. The DNA of the CDR3 is TGTGCCAGCAGATTGGGGGACAGAGGGTCCACCCTCCACTTT. This gives the protein CASRLGDRGSTLHF.

V and J are TRBV24-1 and TRBJ2-6, with TRBD1 matching 7 bases. The germline V gene has CDR1 KGHDR and CDR2 SFDVKD. The CDR3 consists of 17 residues. Unmatched junction bases numbered 8, after V lost 7 bases and J lost 0 bases. CDR3 coding DNA: TGTGCCACCAGAGGAAGGGACAGTATCTCTGGGGCCAACGTCCTGACTTTC. Its translation is CATRGRDSISGANVLTF.

This clone was observed a few times. The chain employs TRBV6-2 or TRBV6-3 and TRBJ1-1, with 7 bases matching TRBD1. The ends lost 6 bases at V and 1 base at J; junction bases unmatched: 2. CDR1 is MNHEY, CDR2 SVGEGT, per germline. This CDR3 has 13 amino acids. The CDR3 loop reads CASSRQGNTEAFF. CDR3 coding DNA: TGTGCCAGCAGCCGACAGGGGAACACTGAAGCTTTCTTT.

This clone has just a few counts. The V gene is TRBV6-5, the J gene TRBJ1-5; D remains unclear. V lost 7 bases and J lost 4, with 17 bases in between. The CDR3 loop spans 15 amino acids. In germline, CDR1 is MNHEY, CDR2 SVGAGI. The CDR3 here is CASNSGRLPNQPQHF. The CDR3 DNA follows: TGTGCCAGCAATAGCGGACGCCTACCTAATCAGCCCCAGCATTTT.

The genes are TRBV18 and TRBJ2-3; D not certain. The germline V gene encodes CDR1 KGHSH and CDR2 LQKENI. Trimming stripped 4 bases from V and 1 base from J, with 18 bases between. This CDR3 is built from 17 residues. The CDR3 DNA reads as TGTGCCAGCTCACTTTCAACCACCCGCCGGGGCACAGATACGCAGTATTTT. Its translation is CASSLSTTRRGTDTQYF.

This clone was counted once. J is TRBJ1-1 and V is TRBV6-5; D not resolved. The CDR3 runs to 12 residues. Trimming pared 5 bases from V and 5 bases from J, leaving 9 bases between. Germline V lookup: CDR1 MNHEY, CDR2 SVGAGI. The CDR3 sequence: CASSNRVTEAFF. CDR3 sequence (DNA): TGTGCCAGCAGTAACCGGGTAACTGAAGCTTTCTTT.

This clone has a handful of counts. The genes are TRBV5-1 and TRBJ1-2, with TRBD1 matching 9 bases. In germline, CDR1 is SGHRS, CDR2 YFSETQ. V gave up 0 bases and J gave up 7 bases; unmatched junction bases: 4. The CDR3 sequence is 14 residues long. The CDR3 region is CASSLGQGEVGYTF. The CDR3 DNA sequence: TGCGCCAGCAGCTTGGGACAGGGGGAAGTTGGCTACACCTTC.

The chain is built from TRBV18 and TRBJ1-6; D is undetermined. V lost 3 bases, J lost 0 bases, and 6 bases lay in between. CDR1 is KGHSH and CDR2 is LQKENI in the germline V gene. The CDR3 has 15 residues. CDR3 coding DNA: TGTGCCAGCTCACCCAGTCCCTCCTATAATTCACCCCTCCACTTT. Protein sequence: CASSPSPSYNSPLHF.

This chain uses TRBV6-5 with TRBJ2-5, with TRBD2 as a possible D gene (7 bases). The CDR3 runs to 15 residues. V lost 8 bases to trimming and J lost 5 bases, with 21 bases between them. CDR1 is MNHEY and CDR2 is SVGAGI in the germline V gene. The CDR3 sequence is CASSPPGGRRETQYF. In nucleotides, the CDR3 is TGTGCCAGCTCACCACCCGGGGGGCGCAGGGAGACCCAGTACTTC.

V is TRBV5-1 and J is TRBJ2-7, with 9 nucleotides matching TRBD1. J gave up 4 bases and V 4 bases, and 3 bases lay outside the gene matches. The germline gives CDR1 SGHRS, CDR2 YFSETQ. This CDR3 has 13 amino acids. CDR3: CASSNGQGYEQYF. The DNA for the CDR3 is TGCGCCAGCAGCAACGGACAGGGGTACGAGCAGTACTTC. Full variable domain (remainder filled in from reference TRBV5-1 and TRBJ2-7): KAGVTQTPRYLIKTRGQQVTLSCSPISGHRSVSWYQQTPGQGLQFLFEYFSETQRNKGNFPGRFSGRQFSNSRSEMNVSTLELGDSALYLCASSNGQGYEQYFGPGTRLTVT.

This sequence joins TRBV29-1 and TRBJ2-3; 10 bases are shared with TRBD1. V lost 1 base to trimming and J lost 5 bases; unmatched junction nucleotides: 9. From germline, CDR1 is SQVTM and CDR2 ANQGSEA. This CDR3 is built from 16 residues. The CDR3 loop is CSVEATADRGGDTQYF. The CDR3 bases are TGCAGCGTTGAAGCCACTGCGGACAGGGGGGGAGATACGCAGTATTTT.

V gene TRBV5-1 combines with J gene TRBJ1-3, with TRBD1 matching 8 bases. J was trimmed by 9 bases and V by 8 bases; bases with no gene match: 10. CDR1 is SGHRS and CDR2 is YFSETQ in the germline V gene. The CDR3 runs 13 residues. The CDR3 is CASSTGARGTIYF. CDR3 DNA sequence: TGCGCCAGTTCGACAGGGGCCCGGGGCACCATATATTTT.

The chain combines TRBV4-3 with TRBJ2-6, with 7 positions matching TRBD2. Trimming at V came to 11 bases and at J to 0 bases, leaving 13 bases not matched to a gene. The CDR3 is 17 amino acids. CDR1 is LGHNA, CDR2 YSLEER, per germline. The CDR3 DNA reads as TGCGCCTCTTCCCCGGGAGGAACTGGCTCTGGGGCCAACGTCCTGACTTTC. Amino acids: CASSPGGTGSGANVLTF.

This clone was observed once. This chain uses TRBV10-3 with TRBJ1-2; no clear D. CDR1 and CDR2 from the germline V gene are ENHRY and SYGVKD. The V gene lost 2 bases and the J gene lost 2 bases, with 6 bases spanning the gap. This CDR3 is 13 amino acids long. The CDR3 sequence: CAISEPENYGYTF. In nucleotides, the CDR3 is TGTGCCATCAGTGAGCCGGAGAACTATGGCTACACCTTC.

Of note for this clone: Additional DNA sequences in this sample encode the identical CDR3. The chain joins TRBV7-6 to TRBJ2-7, with 7 bases identical to TRBD2. Per the germline V gene, CDR1 is SGHVS and CDR2 is FNYEAQ. The J segment lost 0 bases and the V segment lost 5 bases, leaving 4 bases of the junction unmatched. CDR3 length: 14 residues. The CDR3 is CASSPGGGSYEQYF. The CDR3 DNA is TGTGCCAGCAGCCCAGGCGGGGGCTCCTACGAGCAGTACTTC.

The gene calls are TRBV15 and TRBJ2-1; 11 bases map to TRBD2. V shed 0 bases and J 3 bases; nucleotides not matched to a gene: 10. The CDR3 length is 19 residues. CDR1 and CDR2 (germline): LNHNV, YYDKDF (reference sequence). The CDR3 DNA reads as TGTGCCACCAGCAGAGATGGGGGGCCTGGGACTAGCGGCTACAATGAGCAGTTCTTC. Amino acid sequence: CATSRDGGPGTSGYNEQFF.

This sequence joins TRBV28 and TRBJ2-1; the D gene is possibly TRBD1 (6 bases). The germline V gene encodes CDR1 MDHEN and CDR2 SYDVKM. The V gene lost 2 bases and the J gene lost 7 bases, with 18 bases spanning the gap. This CDR3 spans 16 amino acids. DNA for the CDR3: TGTGCCAGCAGTTTAGTGAGGGGGTATGAAGGGAATGAGCAGTTCTTC. It encodes CASSLVRGYEGNEQFF.

J is TRBJ1-1 and V is TRBV7-9; 8 nucleotides line up with TRBD1. J was trimmed by 6 bases and V by 2 bases; bases with no gene match: 5. Germline V gene lookup returns CDR1 SEHNR and CDR2 FQNEAQ (reference sequence). The CDR3 has 14 amino acids. The CDR3 here is CASSLQGASAEAFF. Written as DNA, the CDR3 is TGTGCCAGCAGCTTACAGGGGGCGTCGGCTGAAGCTTTCTTT.